A selection of T cell receptor beta chains follows, all from one sample in a study of cytotoxic CD8 clonotypes in ibrutinib-treated CLL. The protocol was immunoSEQ multiplex PCR, while the TCRdb copy is restricted to in-frame clones and leaves out a portion. Of 150,000 to 200,000 clones in the sample, over 60% are singletons; the top ten hold 10% to 15%. Sequencing was performed on PBMCs, taken after 24 months of ibrutinib treatment. Every receptor here comes from a human donor with chronic lymphocytic leukemia. The CDR3 runs from the conserved cysteine through the conserved F or W. A D gene is named only where the DNA matches it firmly. Clone size, where shown, is once, few, many, or a class for clones that have expanded.

d_call	j_call	clone_size	v_call	cdr3_nt	cdr3_aa
TRBD1	TRBJ1-2	few	TRBV19	TGTGCCAGTAGTGAACAGGGGCGAAACTATGGCTACACCTTC	CASSEQGRNYGYTF
NA	TRBJ1-4	NA	TRBV7-8	TGTGCCAGCAGCTTATTGGCAACTAATGAAAAACTGTTTTTT	CASSLLATNEKLFF
TRBD1	TRBJ1-2	NA	TRBV5-1	TGCGCCAGCAGCTTGGTGTTTCGGACAGGGGGCGGCGGCTACACCTTC	CASSLVFRTGGGGYTF
TRBD2	TRBJ2-1	NA	TRBV30	TGTGCCTGGAGTGCGAGAGCGGGAGTGGCAGATGAGCAGTTCTTC	CAWSARAGVADEQFF
TRBD2	TRBJ2-7	NA	TRBV2	TGTGCCAGCAGTGAACTAGCGGGAGGAAATGAGCAGTACTTC	CASSELAGGNEQYF
NA	TRBJ1-2	NA	TRBV18	TGTGCCAGCTCACCATCAGACAACTATGGCTACACCTTC	CASSPSDNYGYTF
TRBD2	TRBJ2-1	NA	TRBV5-6	TGTGCCAGCAGGGAGGGACTAGCGGGTTACAATGAGCAGTTCTTC	CASREGLAGYNEQFF
NA	TRBJ1-2	once	TRBV4-2	TGTGCCAGCAGCCAAGGGCTGGGAGTGTCAGTTGCTGGCTACACCTTC	CASSQGLGVSVAGYTF
TRBD2	TRBJ2-1	NA	TRBV9	TGTGCCAGCAGCGTTAGCGGGGGTTACAATGAGCAGTTCTTC	CASSVSGGYNEQFF
NA	TRBJ1-5	NA	TRBV15	TGTGCCACCAGCAGAGATCGTAAGCAGACAGGTTTTCAAATCGGTTATCATCAGCCCCAGCATTTT	CATSRDRKQTGFQIGYHQPQHF
TRBD1	TRBJ1-1	few	TRBV2	TGTGCCAGCAGCTTGGGACAGGGGAACACTGAAGCTTTCTTT	CASSLGQGNTEAFF
TRBD2	TRBJ2-1	NA	TRBV5-1	TGCGCCAGCAGCCCTGGAGGGACTACAACGGCGAATGAGCAGTTCTTC	CASSPGGTTTANEQFF
NA	TRBJ1-1	NA	TRBV29-1	TGCAGCGTGTTCCCTTCCGGGGGGCCCGTCACGAACACTGAAGCTTTCTTT	CSVFPSGGPVTNTEAFF
TRBD1	TRBJ2-7	NA	TRBV5-1	TGCGCCAGCAGCTTGGGGCTGACAGGGGTGATTGGGGAGCAGTACTTC	CASSLGLTGVIGEQYF
TRBD1	TRBJ2-7	NA	TRBV10-3	TGTGCCATCAAAGGACAGGGGATTACCTACGAGCAGTACTTC	CAIKGQGITYEQYF
TRBD2	TRBJ2-1	NA	TRBV5-4	TGTGCCAGCAGCTTGGGTCCTAGCGGCCACCTTAATGAGCAGTTCTTC	CASSLGPSGHLNEQFF
TRBD2	TRBJ2-7	NA	TRBV4-3	TGCGCCAGCAGCCTCCGGACTAGCGCCTCCTACGAGCAGTACTTC	CASSLRTSASYEQYF
TRBD1	TRBJ2-1	NA	TRBV28	TGTGCCAGCAGAAATGCTGGGACAGGGCCATACAATGAGCAGTTCTTC	CASRNAGTGPYNEQFF
NA	TRBJ1-1	NA	TRBV27	TGTGCCAGCAGTGACCCGAACACTGAAGCTTTCTTT	CASSDPNTEAFF
NA	TRBJ2-5	NA	TRBV9	TGTGCCAGCAGCGTAGATCCCCTCGACCAAGAGACCCAGTACTTC	CASSVDPLDQETQYF
NA	TRBJ1-5	NA	TRBV25-1	TGTGCCAGCAGTGCGGGAGTGCAGCCCCAGCATTTT	CASSAGVQPQHF
NA	TRBJ1-4	NA	TRBV11-2	TGTGCCAGCAGCTTATCGATGGGGGAAAATGAAAAACTGTTTTTT	CASSLSMGENEKLFF
NA	TRBJ2-3	NA	TRBV10-3	TGTGCCATCAGTGAATTAAATAGAAGGACTGTCACAGATACGCAGTATTTT	CAISELNRRTVTDTQYF
NA	TRBJ2-7	NA	TRBV7-9	TGTGCCAGCAGCACCGGGAATTACTACGAGCAGTACTTC	CASSTGNYYEQYF
TRBD2	TRBJ2-7	NA	TRBV5-4	TGTGCCAGCAGCTCCGGGACTAGCGGGCCCTACGAGCAGTACTTC	CASSSGTSGPYEQYF
NA	TRBJ1-1	few	TRBV9	TGTGCCAGCAGCGTATTGGGTAACACTGAAGCTTTCTTT	CASSVLGNTEAFF
NA	TRBJ1-1	NA	TRBV4-3	TGCGCCAGCAGCCAAACAGTCCCTAGGAACACTGAAGCTTTCTTT	CASSQTVPRNTEAFF
NA	TRBJ2-1	NA	TRBV5-8	TGTGCCAGCAGCTTGCACTTTGAGCAGTTCTTC	CASSLHFEQFF
NA	TRBJ2-2	NA	TRBV27	TGTGCCAGCAGTGACGTGAACACCGGGGAGCTGTTTTTT	CASSDVNTGELFF
NA	TRBJ1-2	NA	TRBV19	TGTGCCAGTAATATGGGCAGGGGCTACACCTTC	CASNMGRGYTF